What follows describes a single T cell receptor (beta chain). The target antigen is unknown. The record originates from a study of CD8+CD57+ T cells in acquired aplastic anemia. In the study overall: When averaged, DNA from sorted CD4+ and CD8+ cells came to 3.2 ug.

Points from the study as a whole: No significant difference in CD8+ Simpson's diversity was found between patients and controls.

The CDR3 is made up of 14 amino acids. V was cut by 6 bases and J by 4 bases, with 13 bases left in between. Germline V CDR1 and CDR2: SNHLY, FYNNEI. Profiling that covered TCR beta VDJ and CDR3 relied on genomic DNA as its template. Via MiXCR, TCRdb re-called the reads, giving one row per CDR3 protein. The profile covers roughly 98,000 distinct CDR3 sequences, with 55% to 75% appearing a single time and 55% to 65% taken by the ten largest. Patients picked for sequencing had shown CD8+CD57+ cell expansion detected by flow cytometry. Every patient had severe acquired aplastic anemia. Input material: sorted CD4+, CD8+, or CD8+CD57+ T cells (not recorded which) from PBMCs. The sequence came from a human donor with aplastic anemia. The rearrangement uses TRBV2 and TRBJ1-5; D perhaps matches TRBD1 (6 bases). In nucleotides, the CDR3 is TGTGCCAGCAGCCCCCGCACAGGGAATCAGCCCCAGCATTTT. It codes for CASSPRTGNQPQHF.